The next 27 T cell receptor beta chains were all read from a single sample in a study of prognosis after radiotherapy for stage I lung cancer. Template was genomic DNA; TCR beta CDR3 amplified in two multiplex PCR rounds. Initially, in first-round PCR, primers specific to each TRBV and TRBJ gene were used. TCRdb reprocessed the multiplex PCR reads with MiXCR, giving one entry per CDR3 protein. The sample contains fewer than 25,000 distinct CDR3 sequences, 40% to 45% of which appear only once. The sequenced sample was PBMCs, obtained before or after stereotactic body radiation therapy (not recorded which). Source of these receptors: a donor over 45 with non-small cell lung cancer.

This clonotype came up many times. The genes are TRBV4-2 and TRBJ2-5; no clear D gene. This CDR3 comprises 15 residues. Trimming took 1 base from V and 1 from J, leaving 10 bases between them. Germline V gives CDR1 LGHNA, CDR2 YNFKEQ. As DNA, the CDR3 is TGTGCCAGCAGCCAAGTCATCGCGTCCCAAGAGACCCAGTACTTC. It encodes CASSQVIASQETQYF.

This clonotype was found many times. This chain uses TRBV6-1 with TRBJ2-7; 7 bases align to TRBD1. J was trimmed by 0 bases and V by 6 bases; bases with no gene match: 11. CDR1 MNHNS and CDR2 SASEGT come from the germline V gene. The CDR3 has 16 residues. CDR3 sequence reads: CASSDPRGSGSYEQYF. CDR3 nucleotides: TGTGCCAGCAGCGACCCCAGGGGGTCCGGCTCCTACGAGCAGTACTTC.

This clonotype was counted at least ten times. The CDR3 DNA follows: TGTGCCAGCGCCTCCCGGGTGGCAGACCCCCTGTACGAGCAGTACTTC. As protein: CASASRVADPLYEQYF. The gene calls are TRBV27 and TRBJ2-7; D ambiguous. CDR1 is MNHEY, CDR2 SMNVEV, per germline (reference sequence). The CDR3 is made up of 16 amino acids. Trimming took 8 bases from V and 4 from J, leaving 24 bases between them.

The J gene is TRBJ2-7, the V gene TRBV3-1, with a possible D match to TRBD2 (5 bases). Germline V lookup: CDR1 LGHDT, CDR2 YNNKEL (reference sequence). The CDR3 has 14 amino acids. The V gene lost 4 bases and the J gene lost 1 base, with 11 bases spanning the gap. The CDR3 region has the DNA TGTGCCAGCAGCCCGTCAGCGGCATCCTACGAGCAGTACTTC. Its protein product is CASSPSAASYEQYF.

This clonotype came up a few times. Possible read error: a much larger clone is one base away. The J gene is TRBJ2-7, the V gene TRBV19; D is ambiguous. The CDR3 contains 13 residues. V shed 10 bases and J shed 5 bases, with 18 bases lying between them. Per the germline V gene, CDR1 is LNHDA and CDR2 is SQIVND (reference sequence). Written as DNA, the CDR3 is TGTGCCATCCAGACTGAGTCTCCGCACGAGCAGTACTTC. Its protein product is CAIQTESPHEQYF.

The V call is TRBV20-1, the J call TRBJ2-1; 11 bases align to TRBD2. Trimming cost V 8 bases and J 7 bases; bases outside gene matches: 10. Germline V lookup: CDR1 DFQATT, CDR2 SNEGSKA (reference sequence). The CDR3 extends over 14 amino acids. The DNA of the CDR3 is TGCAGTTCTAATCTAGCGGGAGGAAGTAATGAGCAGTTCTTC. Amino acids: CSSNLAGGSNEQFF.

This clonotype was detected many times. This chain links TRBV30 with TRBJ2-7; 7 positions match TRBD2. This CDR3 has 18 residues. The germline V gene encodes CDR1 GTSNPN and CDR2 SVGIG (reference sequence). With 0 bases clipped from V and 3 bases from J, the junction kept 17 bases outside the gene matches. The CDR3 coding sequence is TGTGCCTGGAGTGTACGTGCGGGAGAAGCAGAGGCCGTCTACGAGCAGTACTTC. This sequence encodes CAWSVRAGEAEAVYEQYF.

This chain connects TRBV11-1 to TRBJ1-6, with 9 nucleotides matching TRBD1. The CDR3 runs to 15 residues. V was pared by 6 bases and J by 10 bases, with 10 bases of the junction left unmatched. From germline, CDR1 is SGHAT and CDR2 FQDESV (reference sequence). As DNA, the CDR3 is TGTGCCAGCAGGCAGACACAGGGGGCGAAATCACCCCTCCACTTT. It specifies CASRQTQGAKSPLHF.

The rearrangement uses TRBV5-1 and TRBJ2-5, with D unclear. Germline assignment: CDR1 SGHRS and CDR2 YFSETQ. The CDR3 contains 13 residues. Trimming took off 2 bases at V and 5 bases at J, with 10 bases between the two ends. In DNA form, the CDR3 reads TGCGCCAGCAGCTTATCCGCAGATGAGACCCAGTACTTC. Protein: CASSLSADETQYF.

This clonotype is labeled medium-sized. CDR3 sequence: CASSMPTVNSPLHF. The DNA for the CDR3 is TGTGCCAGTAGTATGCCCACAGTGAATTCACCCCTCCACTTT. J is TRBJ1-6 and V is TRBV19; no clear D gene. Deletions cut 3 bases from V and 7 bases from J, with 10 bases between. Germline values: CDR1 LNHDA, CDR2 SQIVND (reference sequence). The CDR3 has 14 amino acids.

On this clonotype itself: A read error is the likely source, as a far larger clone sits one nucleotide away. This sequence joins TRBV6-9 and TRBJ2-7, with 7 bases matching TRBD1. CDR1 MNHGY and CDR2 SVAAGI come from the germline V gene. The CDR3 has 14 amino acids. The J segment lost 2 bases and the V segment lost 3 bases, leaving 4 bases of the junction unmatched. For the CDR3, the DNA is TGTGCCAGCAGTTACACGGGACAGCCCTACGAGCAGTACTTC. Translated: CASSYTGQPYEQYF.

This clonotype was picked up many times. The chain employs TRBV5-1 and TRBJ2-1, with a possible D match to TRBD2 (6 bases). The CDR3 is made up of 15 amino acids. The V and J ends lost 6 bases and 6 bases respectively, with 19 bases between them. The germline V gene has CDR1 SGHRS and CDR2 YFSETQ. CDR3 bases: TGCGCCAGCACGGGGTGGACTACGGTGGGCAATGAGCAGTTCTTC. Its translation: CASTGWTTVGNEQFF.

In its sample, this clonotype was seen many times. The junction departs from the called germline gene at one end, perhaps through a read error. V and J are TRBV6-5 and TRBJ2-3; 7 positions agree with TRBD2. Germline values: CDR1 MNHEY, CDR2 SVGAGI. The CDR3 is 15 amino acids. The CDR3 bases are TGTGCCAGCAGCTACTCGGGAGGAAGCACAGATACGCAGTATTTT. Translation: CASSYSGGSTDTQYF.

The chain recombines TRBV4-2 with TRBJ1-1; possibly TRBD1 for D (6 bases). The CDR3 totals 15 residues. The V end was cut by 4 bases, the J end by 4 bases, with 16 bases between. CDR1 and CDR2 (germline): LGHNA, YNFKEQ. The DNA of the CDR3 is TGTGCCAGCAGCCCGAACAGGGACGGGAGCACTGAAGCTTTCTTT. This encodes CASSPNRDGSTEAFF.

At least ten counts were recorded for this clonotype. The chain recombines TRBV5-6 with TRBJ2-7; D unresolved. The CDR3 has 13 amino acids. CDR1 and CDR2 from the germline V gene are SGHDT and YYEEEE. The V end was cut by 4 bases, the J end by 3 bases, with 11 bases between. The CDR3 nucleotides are TGTGCCAGCAGCCGTCTCGGAGACTACGAGCAGTACTTC. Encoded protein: CASSRLGDYEQYF.

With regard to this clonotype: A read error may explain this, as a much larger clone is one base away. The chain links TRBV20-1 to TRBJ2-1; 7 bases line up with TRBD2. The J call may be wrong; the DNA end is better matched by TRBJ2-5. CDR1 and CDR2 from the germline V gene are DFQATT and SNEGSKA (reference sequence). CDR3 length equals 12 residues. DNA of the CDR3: TGCAGTGTGTGGCGGGAGCGGGAGACCCAGTACTTC. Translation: CSVWRERETQYF.

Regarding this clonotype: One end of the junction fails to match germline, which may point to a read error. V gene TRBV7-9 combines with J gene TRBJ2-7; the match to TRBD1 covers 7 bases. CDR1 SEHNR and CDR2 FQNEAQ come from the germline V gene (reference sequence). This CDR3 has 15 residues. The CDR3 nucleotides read TGTGCCATCAGCTTAGGTGACAGGGTATCCTACGAGCAGTACTTC. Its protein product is CAISLGDRVSYEQYF.

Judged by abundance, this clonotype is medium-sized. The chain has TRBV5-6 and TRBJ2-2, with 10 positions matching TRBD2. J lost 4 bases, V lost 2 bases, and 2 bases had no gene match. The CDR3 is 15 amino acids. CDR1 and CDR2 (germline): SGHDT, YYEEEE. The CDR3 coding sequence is TGTGCCAGCAGCTTAAAGCGGGGGGGCACCGGGGAGCTGTTTTTT. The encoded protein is CASSLKRGGTGELFF.

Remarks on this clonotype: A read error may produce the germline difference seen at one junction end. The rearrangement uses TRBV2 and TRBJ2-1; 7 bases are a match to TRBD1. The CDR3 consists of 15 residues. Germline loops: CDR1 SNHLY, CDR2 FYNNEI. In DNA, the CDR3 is TGTGCTAGCAGTGCCTACGGGACAGTGCCCCATGAGCAGTTCTTC. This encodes CASSAYGTVPHEQFF.

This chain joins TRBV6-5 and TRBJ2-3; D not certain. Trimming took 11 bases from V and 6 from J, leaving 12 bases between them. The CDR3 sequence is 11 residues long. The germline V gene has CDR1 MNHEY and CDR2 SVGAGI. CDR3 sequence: CAGIYIDTQYF. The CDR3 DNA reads TGTGCCGGCATTTACATTGATACGCAGTATTTT.

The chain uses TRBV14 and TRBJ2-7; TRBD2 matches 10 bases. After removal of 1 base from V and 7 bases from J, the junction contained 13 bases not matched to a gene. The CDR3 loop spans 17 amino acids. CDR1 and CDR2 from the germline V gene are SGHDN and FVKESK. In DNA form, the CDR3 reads TGTGCCAGCAGCCAAGCCCTCACTAGCGGGATTCTTTGGGAGCAGTACTTC. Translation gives CASSQALTSGILWEQYF.

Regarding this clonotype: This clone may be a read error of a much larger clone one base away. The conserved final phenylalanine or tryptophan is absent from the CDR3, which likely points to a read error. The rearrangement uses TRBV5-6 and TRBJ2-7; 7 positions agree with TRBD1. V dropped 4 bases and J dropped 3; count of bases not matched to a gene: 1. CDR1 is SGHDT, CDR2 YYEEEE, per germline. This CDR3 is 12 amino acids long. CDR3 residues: CASSRDSYEQYL. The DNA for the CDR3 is TGTGCCAGCAGCAGGGACAGCTACGAGCAGTACCTC.

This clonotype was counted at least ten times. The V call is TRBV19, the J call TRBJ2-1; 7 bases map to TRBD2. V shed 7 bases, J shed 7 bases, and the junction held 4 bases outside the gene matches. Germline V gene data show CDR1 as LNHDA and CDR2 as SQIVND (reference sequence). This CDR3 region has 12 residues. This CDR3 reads CASNWRGNEQFF. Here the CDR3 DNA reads TGTGCCAGTAACTGGCGGGGGAATGAGCAGTTCTTC.

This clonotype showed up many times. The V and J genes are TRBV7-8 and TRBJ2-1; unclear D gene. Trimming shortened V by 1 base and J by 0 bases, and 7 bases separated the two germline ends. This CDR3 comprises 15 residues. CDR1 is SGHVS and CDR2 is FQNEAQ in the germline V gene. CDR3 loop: CASSLEVSSYNEQFF. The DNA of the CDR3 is TGTGCCAGCAGCTTAGAGGTAAGCTCCTACAATGAGCAGTTCTTC.

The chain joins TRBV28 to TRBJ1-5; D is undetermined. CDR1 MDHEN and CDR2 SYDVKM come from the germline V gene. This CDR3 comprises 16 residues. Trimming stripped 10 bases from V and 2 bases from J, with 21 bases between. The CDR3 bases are TGTGCCATCATTTTAACCGGGGTTGAAGGCAATCAGCCCCAGCATTTT. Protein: CAIILTGVEGNQPQHF.

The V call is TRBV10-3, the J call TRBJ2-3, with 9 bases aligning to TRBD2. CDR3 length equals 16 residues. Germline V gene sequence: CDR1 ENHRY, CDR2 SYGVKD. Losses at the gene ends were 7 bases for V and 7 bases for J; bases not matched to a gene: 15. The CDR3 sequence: CAITPERLTSGYTQYF. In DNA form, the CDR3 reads TGTGCCATCACCCCGGAGCGATTGACTAGCGGATATACGCAGTATTTT.

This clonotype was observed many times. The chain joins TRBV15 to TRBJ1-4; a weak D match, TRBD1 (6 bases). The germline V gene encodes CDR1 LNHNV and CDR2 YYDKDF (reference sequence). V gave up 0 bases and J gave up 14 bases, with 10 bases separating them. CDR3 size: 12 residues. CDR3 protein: CATSRERGGLFF. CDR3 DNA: TGTGCCACCAGCAGAGAGCGAGGGGGGCTGTTTTTT.